This TCR beta chain was identified in a study of T cell responses to AZD1222 COVID-19 vaccine. The method was immunoSEQ multiplex PCR; TCRdb's version includes in-frame clones alone and lacks a portion of them. The top ten hold 5% to 5.5% of the sample, which has 85,000 to 120,000 clones, roughly 88% seen once. Study-wide points: Spike-specific TCR breadth and depth were elevated following two AZD1222 doses.

Looked up from germline, CDR1 is SGHTS and CDR2 is YDEGEE. This CDR3 comprises 14 residues. Trimming removed 0 bases at V and 4 bases at J, with 10 bases between. As regards this clone: Its cognate antigen is unknown.

Specimen: peripheral blood, collected on day 0 of AZD1222 vaccination. This receptor was identified in an adult in good health. The chain recombines TRBV5-8 with TRBJ1-1, with D tentatively TRBD1 (6 bases). Written as DNA, the CDR3 is TGTGCCAGCAGCTTGGCCGCCAGGGGCACTGAAGCTTTCTTT. Encoded protein: CASSLAARGTEAFF.